This TCR beta chain was sequenced during a study of blood T cell repertoires in COVID-19. Study overall: COVID-19 samples collected from the United States, Italy and Spain covered acute and convalescent phases.

The data were produced by immunoSEQ multiplex PCR, yet TCRdb's version contains in-frame clones alone and is incomplete. Of some 180,000 clones detected, around 84% appear once; the ten largest clones hold approximately 13%. The TCR sequence derives from a human donor in a cohort sampled during active COVID-19. The sample consisted of peripheral blood.

As DNA, the CDR3 is TGTGCCAGCAGTTACACCTTGACTAGCGGGAGCGAGCAGTACTTC. Translated: CASSYTLTSGSEQYF. V usage is TRBV6-6 and J usage is TRBJ2-7, with 12 bases that match TRBD2. CDR1 is MNHNY, CDR2 SVGAGI, per germline (reference sequence). With V trimmed by 2 bases and J by 6 bases, 5 bases remained unmatched. This CDR3 has 15 amino acids.